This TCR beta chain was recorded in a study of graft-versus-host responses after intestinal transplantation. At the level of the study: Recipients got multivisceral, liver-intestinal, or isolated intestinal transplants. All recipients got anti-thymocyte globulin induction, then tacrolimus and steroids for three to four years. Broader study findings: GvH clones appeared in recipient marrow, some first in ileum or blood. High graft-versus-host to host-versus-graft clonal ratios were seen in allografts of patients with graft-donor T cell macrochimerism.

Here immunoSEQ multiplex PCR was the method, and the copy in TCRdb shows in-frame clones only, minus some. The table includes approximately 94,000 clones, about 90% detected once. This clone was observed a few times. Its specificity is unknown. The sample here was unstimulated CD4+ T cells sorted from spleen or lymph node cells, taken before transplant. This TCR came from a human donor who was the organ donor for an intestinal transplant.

CDR3 sequence reads: CAWSVNLSGNTIYF. CDR3 nucleotide sequence: TGTGCCTGGAGTGTAAATCTCTCTGGAAACACCATATATTTT. The chain carries TRBV30 and TRBJ1-3, with unresolved D. The V gene's germline CDR1 is GTSNPN and CDR2 SVGIG (reference sequence). This CDR3 spans 14 amino acids. Trimming cost V 0 bases and J 0 bases, with 6 bases left between them.